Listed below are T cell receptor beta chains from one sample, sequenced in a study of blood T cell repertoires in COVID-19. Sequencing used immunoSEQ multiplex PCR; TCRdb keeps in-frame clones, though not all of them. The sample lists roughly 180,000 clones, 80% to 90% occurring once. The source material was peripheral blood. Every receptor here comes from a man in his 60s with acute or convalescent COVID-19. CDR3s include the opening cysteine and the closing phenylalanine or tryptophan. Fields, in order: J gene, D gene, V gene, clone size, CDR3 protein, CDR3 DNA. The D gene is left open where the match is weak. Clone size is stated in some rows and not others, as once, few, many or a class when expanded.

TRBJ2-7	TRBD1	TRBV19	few	CASRRYGTETYEQYF	TGTGCCAGTAGGAGATACGGGACAGAGACCTACGAGCAGTACTTC
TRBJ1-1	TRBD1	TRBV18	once	CASSPPRAGGSNTEAFF	TGTGCCAGCTCACCACCGAGGGCAGGGGGCTCGAACACTGAAGCTTTCTTT
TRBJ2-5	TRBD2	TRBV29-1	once	CSVELAVYQETQYF	TGCAGCGTTGAACTAGCGGTGTACCAAGAGACCCAGTACTTC
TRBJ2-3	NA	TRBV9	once	CASSARGLGGPDTQYF	TGTGCCAGCAGCGCAAGGGGACTAGGGGGCCCAGATACGCAGTATTTT
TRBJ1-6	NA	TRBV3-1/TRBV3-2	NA	CASRGSSYNSPLHF	TGTGCCAGCCGGGGGAGCTCCTATAATTCACCCCTCCACTTT
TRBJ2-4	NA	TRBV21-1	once	CAAPGSRCREAKNIQYF	TGTGCGGCCCCCGGGAGCAGATGTCGGGAGGCCAAAAACATTCAGTACTTC
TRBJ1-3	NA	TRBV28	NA	CASSLWGAQGNTIYF	TGTGCCAGCAGTTTATGGGGGGCGCAGGGAAACACCATATATTTT
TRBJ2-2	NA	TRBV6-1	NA	CASSEPGQRAGELFF	TGTGCCAGCAGTGAACCCGGCCAGAGGGCCGGGGAGCTGTTTTTT
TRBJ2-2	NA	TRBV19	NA	CASSRQMSTGELFF	TGTGCCAGTAGCCGACAGATGAGCACCGGGGAGCTGTTTTTT
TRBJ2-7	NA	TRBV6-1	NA	CASSESVGRSYEQYF	TGTGCCAGCAGTGAAAGTGTGGGGCGCTCCTACGAGCAGTACTTC
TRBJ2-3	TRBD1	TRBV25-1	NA	CASSELDRATDTQYF	TGTGCCAGCAGTGAACTCGACAGGGCCACAGATACGCAGTATTTT
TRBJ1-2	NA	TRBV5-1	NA	CASSLGQDNGYTF	TGCGCCAGCAGCTTGGGCCAAGACAATGGCTACACCTTC
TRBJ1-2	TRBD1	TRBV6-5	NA	CASRRTGGVYGYTF	TGTGCCAGCAGACGGACAGGGGGCGTCTATGGCTACACCTTC
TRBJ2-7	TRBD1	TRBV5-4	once	CASAQGTGLNGQYF	TGTGCCAGCGCGCAGGGGACAGGGCTAAACGGGCAGTACTTC
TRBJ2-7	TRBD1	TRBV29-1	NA	CSVETTGDSYEQYF	TGCAGCGTAGAAACGACAGGGGACTCCTACGAGCAGTACTTC
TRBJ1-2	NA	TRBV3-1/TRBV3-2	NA	CASSQRRANYGYTF	TGTGCCAGCAGCCAACGCAGGGCTAACTATGGCTACACCTTC
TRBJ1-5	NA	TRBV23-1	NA	CASSQSPSRADSNQPQHF	TGCGCCAGCAGTCAATCCCCCAGCAGGGCAGATAGCAATCAGCCCCAGCATTTT
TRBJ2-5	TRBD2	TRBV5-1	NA	CASSPRVSGVLQETQYF	TGCGCCAGCAGCCCCCGTGTTAGCGGGGTCCTCCAAGAGACCCAGTACTTC
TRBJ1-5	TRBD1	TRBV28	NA	CASSSRDRARNQPQHF	TGTGCCAGCAGTTCCCGGGACAGGGCCCGAAATCAGCCCCAGCATTTT
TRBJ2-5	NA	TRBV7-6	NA	CASSHLAQNQETQYF	TGTGCCAGCAGCCACCTAGCGCAGAACCAAGAGACCCAGTACTTC
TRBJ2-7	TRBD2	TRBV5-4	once	CASSLDTAGEQYF	TGTGCCAGCAGCTTGGATACAGCGGGAGAGCAGTACTTC
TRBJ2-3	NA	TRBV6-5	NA	CASSKRGTDTQYF	TGTGCCAGCAGCAAGCGGGGCACAGATACGCAGTATTTT
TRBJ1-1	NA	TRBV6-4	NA	CASSKTGFGTEAFF	TGTGCCAGCAGTAAGACAGGCTTCGGCACTGAAGCTTTCTTT
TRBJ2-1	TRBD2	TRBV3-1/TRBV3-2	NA	CASSRTSGYNEQFF	TGTGCCAGCAGCCGGACTAGCGGATACAATGAGCAGTTCTTC
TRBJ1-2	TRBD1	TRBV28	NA	CASSSGQGFDYGYTF	TGTGCCAGCAGTTCGGGACAGGGGTTTGACTATGGCTACACCTTC
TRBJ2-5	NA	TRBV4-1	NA	CASSQDPSGYQTQYF	TGCGCCAGCAGCCAAGATCCCAGCGGGTACCAGACCCAGTACTTC
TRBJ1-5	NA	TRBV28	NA	CASSIGGGNQPQHF	TGTGCCAGCAGCATTGGGGGGGGCAATCAGCCCCAGCATTTT
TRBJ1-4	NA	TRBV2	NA	CATGGQGHEKLFF	TGTGCCACGGGGGGGCAGGGACACGAAAAACTGTTTTTT
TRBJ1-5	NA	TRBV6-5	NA	CASSYGGGQPQHF	TGTGCCAGCAGTTACGGCGGTGGGCAGCCCCAGCATTTT
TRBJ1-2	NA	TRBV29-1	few	CSVEAGDGYTF	TGCAGCGTTGAAGCAGGGGATGGCTACACCTTC
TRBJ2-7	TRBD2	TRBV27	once	CASSSLGSGRAYEQYF	TGTGCCAGCAGTTCCCTTGGTAGCGGGAGGGCCTACGAGCAGTACTTC
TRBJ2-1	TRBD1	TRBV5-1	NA	CASSGGQGNEQFF	TGCGCCAGCAGCGGAGGACAGGGCAATGAGCAGTTCTTC
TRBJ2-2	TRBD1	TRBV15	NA	CATSRAGTVTNTGELFF	TGTGCCACCAGCAGGGCAGGGACAGTAACTAACACCGGGGAGCTGTTTTTT
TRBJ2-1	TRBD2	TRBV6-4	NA	CASRGSGIHDNEQFF	TGTGCCAGCAGGGGCAGCGGGATTCACGACAATGAGCAGTTCTTC
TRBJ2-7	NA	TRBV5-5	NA	CASSYGYELYEQYF	TGTGCCAGCAGCTATGGTTATGAGCTTTACGAGCAGTACTTC
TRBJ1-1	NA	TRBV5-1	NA	CASSLGHTNTEAFF	TGCGCCAGCAGCCTGGGACACACGAACACTGAAGCTTTCTTT